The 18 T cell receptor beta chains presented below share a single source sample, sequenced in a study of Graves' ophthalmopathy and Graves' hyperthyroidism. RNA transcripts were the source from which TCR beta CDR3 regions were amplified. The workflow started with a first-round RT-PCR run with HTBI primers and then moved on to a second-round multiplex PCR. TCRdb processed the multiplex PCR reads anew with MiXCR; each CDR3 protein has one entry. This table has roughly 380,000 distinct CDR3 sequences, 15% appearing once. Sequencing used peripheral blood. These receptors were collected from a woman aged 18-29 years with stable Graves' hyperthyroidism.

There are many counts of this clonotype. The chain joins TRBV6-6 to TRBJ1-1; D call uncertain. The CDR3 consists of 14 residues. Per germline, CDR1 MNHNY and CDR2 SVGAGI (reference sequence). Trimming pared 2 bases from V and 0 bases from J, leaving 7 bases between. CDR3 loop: CASSYQAMNTEAFF. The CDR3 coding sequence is TGTGCCAGCAGTTACCAGGCCATGAACACTGAAGCTTTCTTT.

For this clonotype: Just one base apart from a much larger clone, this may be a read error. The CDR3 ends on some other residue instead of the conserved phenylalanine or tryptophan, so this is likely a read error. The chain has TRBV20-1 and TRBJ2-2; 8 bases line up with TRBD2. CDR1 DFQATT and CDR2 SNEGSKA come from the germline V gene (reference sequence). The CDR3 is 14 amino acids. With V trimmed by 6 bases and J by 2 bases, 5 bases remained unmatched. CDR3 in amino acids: CSAPGGSNTGELFL. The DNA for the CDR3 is TGCAGTGCCCCGGGGGGGTCCAACACCGGGGAGCTGTTTTTA.

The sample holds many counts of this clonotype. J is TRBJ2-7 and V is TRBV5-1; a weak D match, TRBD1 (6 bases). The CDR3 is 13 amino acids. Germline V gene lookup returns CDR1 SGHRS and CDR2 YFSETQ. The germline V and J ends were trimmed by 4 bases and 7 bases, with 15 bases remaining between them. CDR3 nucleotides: TGCGCCAGCAGCCCAGGGGAACCGGGGGAGCAGTACTTC. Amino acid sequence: CASSPGEPGEQYF.

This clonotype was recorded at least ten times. The CDR3 coding sequence is TGTGCCAGCAGCCTCCTAGATGTTTCCTACGAGCAGTACTTC. This codes for CASSLLDVSYEQYF. V and J are TRBV7-2 and TRBJ2-7; D is uncertain. Germline values: CDR1 SGHTA, CDR2 FQGNSA. V gave up 5 bases and J gave up 1 base, with 12 bases separating them. The CDR3 extends over 14 amino acids.

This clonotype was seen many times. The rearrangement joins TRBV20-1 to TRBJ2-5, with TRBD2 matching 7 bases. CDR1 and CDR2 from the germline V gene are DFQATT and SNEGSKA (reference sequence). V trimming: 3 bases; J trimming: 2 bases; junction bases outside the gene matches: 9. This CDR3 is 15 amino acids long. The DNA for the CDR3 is TGCAGTGCTAGCGGCGGACTAGTGAGGCAAGAGACCCAGTACTTC. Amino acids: CSASGGLVRQETQYF.

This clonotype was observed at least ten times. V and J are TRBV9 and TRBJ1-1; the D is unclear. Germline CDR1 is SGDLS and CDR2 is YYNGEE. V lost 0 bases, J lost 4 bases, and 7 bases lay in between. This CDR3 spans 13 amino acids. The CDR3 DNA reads TGTGCCAGCAGCGTAGGAGTGGTCACTGAAGCTTTCTTT. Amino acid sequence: CASSVGVVTEAFF.

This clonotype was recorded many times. Here the CDR3 reads CASRRGGDLLEFYGYTF. CDR3 DNA sequence: TGTGCCAGCAGAAGAGGTGGGGACCTCTTAGAATTTTATGGCTACACCTTC. The chain carries TRBV11-2 and TRBJ1-2; D may be TRBD1 (5 bases). The CDR3 totals 17 residues. The ends were cut back, 6 bases at V and 5 bases at J, with 25 bases in the middle. Per the germline V gene, CDR1 is SGHAT and CDR2 is FQNNGV.

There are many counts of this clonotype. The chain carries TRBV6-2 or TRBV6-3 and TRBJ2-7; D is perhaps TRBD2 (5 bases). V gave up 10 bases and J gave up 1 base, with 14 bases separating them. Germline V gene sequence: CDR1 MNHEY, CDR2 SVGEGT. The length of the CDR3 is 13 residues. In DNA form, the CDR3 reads TGTGCCACCCGGACGGGGAATTCCTACGAGCAGTACTTC. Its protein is CATRTGNSYEQYF.

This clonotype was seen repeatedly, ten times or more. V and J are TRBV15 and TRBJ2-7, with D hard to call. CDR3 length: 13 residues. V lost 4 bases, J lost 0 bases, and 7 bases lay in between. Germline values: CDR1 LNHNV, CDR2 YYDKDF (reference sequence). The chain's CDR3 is CATSTGDSYEQYF. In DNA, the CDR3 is TGTGCCACCAGCACTGGGGACTCCTACGAGCAGTACTTC.

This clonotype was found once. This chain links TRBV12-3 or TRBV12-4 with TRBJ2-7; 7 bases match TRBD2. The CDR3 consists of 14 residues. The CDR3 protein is CGRSWGGKEYEQYF. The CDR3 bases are TGTGGCAGGAGTTGGGGAGGGAAGGAATACGAGCAGTACTTC.

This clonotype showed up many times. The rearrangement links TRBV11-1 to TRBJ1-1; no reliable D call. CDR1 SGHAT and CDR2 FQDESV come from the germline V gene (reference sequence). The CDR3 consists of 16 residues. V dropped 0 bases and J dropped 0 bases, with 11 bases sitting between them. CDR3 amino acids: CASSLANGRMNTEAFF. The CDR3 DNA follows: TGTGCCAGCAGCTTAGCGAATGGCAGAATGAACACTGAAGCTTTCTTT.

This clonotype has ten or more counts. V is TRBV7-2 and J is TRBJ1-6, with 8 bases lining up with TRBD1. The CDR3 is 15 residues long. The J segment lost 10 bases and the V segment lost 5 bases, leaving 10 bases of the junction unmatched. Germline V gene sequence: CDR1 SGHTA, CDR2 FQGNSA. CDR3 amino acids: CASSPGAGGLSPLHF. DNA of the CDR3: TGTGCCAGCAGCCCCGGCGCAGGGGGCCTATCACCCCTCCACTTT.

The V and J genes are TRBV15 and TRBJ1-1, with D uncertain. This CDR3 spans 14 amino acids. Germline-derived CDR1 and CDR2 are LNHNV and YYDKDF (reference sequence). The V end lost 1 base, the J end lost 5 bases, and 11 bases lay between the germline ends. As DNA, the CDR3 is TGTGCCACCAGCAGAGTTGGCAGAGGAACTGAAGCTTTCTTT. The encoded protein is CATSRVGRGTEAFF. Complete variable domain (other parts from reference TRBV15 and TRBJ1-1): DAMVIQNPRYQVTQFGKPVTLSCSQTLNHNVMYWYQQKSSQAPKLLFHYYDKDFNNEADTPDNFQSRRPNTSFCFLDIRSPGLGDTAMYLCATSRVGRGTEAFFGQGTRLTVV.

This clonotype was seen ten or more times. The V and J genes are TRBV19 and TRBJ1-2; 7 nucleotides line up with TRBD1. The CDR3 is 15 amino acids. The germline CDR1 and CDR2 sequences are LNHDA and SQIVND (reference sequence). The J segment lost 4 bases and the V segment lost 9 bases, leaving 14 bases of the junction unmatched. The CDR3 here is CASLKDSGGGYGYTF. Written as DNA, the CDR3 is TGTGCCAGCCTTAAGGACTCAGGGGGAGGCTATGGCTACACCTTC.

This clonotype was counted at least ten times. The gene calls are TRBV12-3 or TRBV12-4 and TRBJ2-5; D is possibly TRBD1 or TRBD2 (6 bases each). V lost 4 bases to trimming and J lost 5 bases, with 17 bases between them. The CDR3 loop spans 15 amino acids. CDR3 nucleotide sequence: TGTGCCAGCAGTTGGGGTACGGGGGCGCGTGAGACCCAGTACTTC. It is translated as CASSWGTGARETQYF.

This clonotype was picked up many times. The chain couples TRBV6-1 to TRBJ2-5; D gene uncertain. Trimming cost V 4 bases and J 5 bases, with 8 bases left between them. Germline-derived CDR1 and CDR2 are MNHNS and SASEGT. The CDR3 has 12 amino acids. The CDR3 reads CASSGTSETQYF. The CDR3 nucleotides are TGTGCCAGCAGTGGGACCTCGGAGACCCAGTACTTC.

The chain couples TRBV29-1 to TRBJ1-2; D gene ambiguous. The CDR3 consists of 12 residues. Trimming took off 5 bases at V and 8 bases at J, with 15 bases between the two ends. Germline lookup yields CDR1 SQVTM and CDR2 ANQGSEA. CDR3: CSVPLPASGYTF. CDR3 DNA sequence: TGCAGCGTTCCTCTCCCCGCGTCCGGCTACACCTTC.

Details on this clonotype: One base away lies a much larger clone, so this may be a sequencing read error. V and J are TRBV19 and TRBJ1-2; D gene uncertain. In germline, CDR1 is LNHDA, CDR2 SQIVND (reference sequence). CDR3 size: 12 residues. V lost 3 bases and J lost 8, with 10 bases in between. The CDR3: CASSIWENGYTF. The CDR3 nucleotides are TGTGCCAGTAGTATTTGGGAAAACGGCTACACCTTC.